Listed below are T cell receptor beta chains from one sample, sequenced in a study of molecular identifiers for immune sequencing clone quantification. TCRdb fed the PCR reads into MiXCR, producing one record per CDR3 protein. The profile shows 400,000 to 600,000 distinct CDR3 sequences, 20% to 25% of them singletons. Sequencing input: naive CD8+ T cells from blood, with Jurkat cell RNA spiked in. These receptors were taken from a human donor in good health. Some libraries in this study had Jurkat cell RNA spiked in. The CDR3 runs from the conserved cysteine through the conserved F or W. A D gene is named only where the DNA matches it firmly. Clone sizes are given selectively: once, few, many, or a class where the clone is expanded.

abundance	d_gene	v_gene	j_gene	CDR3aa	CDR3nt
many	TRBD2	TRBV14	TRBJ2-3	CASSQDRASGGPTDTQYF	TGTGCCAGCAGCCAAGATAGGGCTAGCGGGGGTCCCACAGATACGCAGTATTTT
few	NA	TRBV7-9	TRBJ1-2	CASTGYRSEGYTF	TGTGCCAGCACCGGTTACAGGTCGGAAGGCTACACCTTC
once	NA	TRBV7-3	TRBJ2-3	CAGSLGGADTQYF	TGTGCGGGCAGCTTAGGAGGGGCAGATACGCAGTATTTT
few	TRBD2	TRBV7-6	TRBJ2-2	CASSLAGGFGGELFF	TGTGCCAGCAGCTTAGCGGGAGGGTTTGGCGGGGAGCTGTTTTTT
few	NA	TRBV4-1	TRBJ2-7	CASSQDDSWNEQYF	TGCGCCAGCAGCCAAGATGACAGTTGGAATGAGCAGTACTTC
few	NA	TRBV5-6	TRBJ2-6	CASSLISGTSGANVLTF	TGTGCCAGCAGCTTAATTAGTGGCACTTCTGGGGCCAACGTCCTGACTTTC
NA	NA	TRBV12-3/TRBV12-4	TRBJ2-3	CASSAIVGIDTQYF	TGTGCCAGCAGTGCTATAGTTGGAATAGATACGCAGTATTTT
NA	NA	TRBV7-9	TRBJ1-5	CASSHSGESNQPQHF	TGTGCCAGCAGCCATTCAGGGGAGAGCAATCAGCCCCAGCATTTT
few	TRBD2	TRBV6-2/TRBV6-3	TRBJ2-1	CASSYTITRVVVSGRALGEQFF	TGTGCCAGCAGCTACACGATTACTCGGGTAGTTGTTAGCGGGAGGGCCCTCGGTGAGCAGTTCTTC
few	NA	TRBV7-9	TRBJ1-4	CASSVLDATNEKLFF	TGTGCCAGCAGCGTCCTAGACGCAACTAATGAAAAACTGTTTTTT
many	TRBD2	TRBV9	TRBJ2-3	CASSVEAGEGTDTQYF	TGTGCCAGCAGCGTAGAGGCGGGAGAGGGCACAGATACGCAGTATTTT
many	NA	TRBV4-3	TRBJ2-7	CASSPMEGYEQYF	TGCGCCAGCAGCCCGATGGAGGGCTACGAGCAGTACTTC
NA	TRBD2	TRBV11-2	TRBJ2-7	CASSGRESAEQYF	TGTGCCAGCAGCGGGAGGGAGTCCGCCGAGCAGTACTTC
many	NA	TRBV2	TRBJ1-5	CASRATVSNQPQHF	TGTGCCAGCAGGGCCACGGTTAGCAATCAGCCCCAGCATTTT
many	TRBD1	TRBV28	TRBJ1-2	CASRMDRTLSNYGYTF	TGTGCCAGCAGAATGGACAGGACTCTAAGTAACTATGGCTACACCTTC
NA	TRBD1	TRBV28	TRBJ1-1	CASTRQGMNTEAFF	TGTGCCAGCACCCGACAGGGGATGAACACTGAAGCTTTCTTT
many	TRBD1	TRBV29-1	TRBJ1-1	CSVAARDRVYGANTEAFF	TGCAGCGTTGCCGCCCGGGACAGGGTTTATGGTGCGAACACTGAAGCTTTCTTT
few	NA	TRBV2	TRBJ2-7	CASSGGDDYEQYF	TGTGCCAGCAGTGGCGGGGACGACTACGAGCAGTACTTC
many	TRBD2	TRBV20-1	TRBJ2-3	CSVLRESDTQYF	TGCAGTGTATTGCGGGAGTCGGATACGCAGTATTTT
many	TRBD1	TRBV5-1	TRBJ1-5	CASSSLDRVIFQPQHF	TGCGCCAGCAGCTCCTTGGACAGGGTCATTTTTCAGCCCCAGCATTTT
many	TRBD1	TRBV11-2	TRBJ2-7	CASSLAGTENEQYF	TGTGCCAGCAGCTTAGCCGGGACAGAGAATGAGCAGTACTTC
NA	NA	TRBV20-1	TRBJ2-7	CSARDEGGLGEQYF	TGCAGTGCTAGAGATGAGGGGGGCTTGGGGGAGCAGTACTTC
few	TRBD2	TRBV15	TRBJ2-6	CATSRGTSAGANVLTF	TGTGCCACCAGCAGGGGTACTAGCGCTGGGGCCAACGTCCTGACTTTC
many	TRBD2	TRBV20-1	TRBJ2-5	CSANSGTSGPGTQYF	TGCAGTGCCAATTCCGGGACTAGCGGGCCGGGGACCCAGTACTTC
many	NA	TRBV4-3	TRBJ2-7	CASSQDRVADEQYF	TGCGCCAGCAGCCAAGACAGGGTTGCCGACGAGCAGTACTTC
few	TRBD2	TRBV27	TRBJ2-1	CASRAGLAGSNEQFF	TGTGCCAGCAGGGCGGGACTAGCGGGAAGTAATGAGCAGTTCTTC
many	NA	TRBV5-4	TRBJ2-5	CASSWQGGSLGETQYF	TGTGCCAGCAGCTGGCAGGGGGGATCGTTGGGAGAGACCCAGTACTTC
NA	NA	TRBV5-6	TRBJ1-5	CASSLARRSNQPQHF	TGTGCCAGCAGCTTGGCCAGGCGGAGCAATCAGCCCCAGCATTTT
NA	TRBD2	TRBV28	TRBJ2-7	CASNTGGISYEQYF	TGTGCCAGCAATACGGGGGGGATCTCCTACGAGCAGTACTTC
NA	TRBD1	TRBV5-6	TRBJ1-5	CASGLAGDRHQPQHF	TGTGCCAGCGGCTTGGCCGGGGACAGACATCAGCCCCAGCATTTT
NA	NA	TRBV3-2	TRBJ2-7	CASSQDQGEQYF	TGTGCCAGCAGCCAAGATCAGGGCGAGCAGTACTTC
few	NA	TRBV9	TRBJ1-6	CASSVGDSYNSPLHF	TGTGCCAGCAGCGTAGGAGACTCCTATAATTCACCCCTCCACTTT
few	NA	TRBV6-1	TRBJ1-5	CASSEQGLGQPQHF	TGTGCCAGCAGTGAACAGGGTCTAGGGCAGCCCCAGCATTTT
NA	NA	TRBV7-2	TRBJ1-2	CASSSQGPGYGYTF	TGTGCCAGCAGCTCTCAGGGTCCTGGCTATGGCTACACCTTC
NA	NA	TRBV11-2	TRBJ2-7	CASSSGTAEQYF	TGTGCCAGCAGCTCCGGGACTGCCGAGCAGTACTTC
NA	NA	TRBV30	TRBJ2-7	CAWRGNRVLDEQYF	TGTGCCTGGAGAGGTAACAGGGTGTTAGACGAGCAGTACTTC
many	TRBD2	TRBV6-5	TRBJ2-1	CASSYSGLAGDEQFF	TGTGCCAGCAGTTACTCGGGTCTAGCGGGAGATGAGCAGTTCTTC
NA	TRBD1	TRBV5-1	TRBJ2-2	CASSLYTGGSNTGELFF	TGCGCCAGCAGCTTATACACAGGGGGGTCGAACACCGGGGAGCTGTTTTTT
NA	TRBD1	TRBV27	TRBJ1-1	CASSELPGQKNTEAFF	TGTGCCAGCAGTGAACTGCCGGGACAGAAGAACACTGAAGCTTTCTTT
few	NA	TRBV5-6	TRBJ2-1	CASSPAYDSYNEQFF	TGTGCCAGCAGCCCCGCCTACGACAGCTACAATGAGCAGTTCTTC
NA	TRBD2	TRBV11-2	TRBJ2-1	CASKVAGPLNEQFF	TGTGCCAGCAAGGTAGCGGGACCACTCAATGAGCAGTTCTTC
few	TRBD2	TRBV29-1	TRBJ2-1	CSVEERLAGGRTYNEQFF	TGCAGCGTTGAAGAGAGGCTAGCGGGGGGTCGGACCTACAATGAGCAGTTCTTC
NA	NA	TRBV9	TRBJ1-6	CASSYRDISSYNSLLHF	TGTGCCAGCAGCTACAGGGATATTAGCTCCTATAATTCACTCCTCCACTTT
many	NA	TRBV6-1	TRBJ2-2	CASSENWVLHTGELFF	TGTGCCAGCAGTGAAAATTGGGTATTGCACACCGGGGAGCTGTTTTTT
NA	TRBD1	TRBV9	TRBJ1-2	CASGPRSGGKYGYTF	TGTGCCAGCGGCCCCAGGTCAGGGGGCAAATATGGCTACACCTTC
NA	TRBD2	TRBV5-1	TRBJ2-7	CASSLVTTRESAYEQYF	TGCGCCAGCAGCTTGGTGACCACGCGGGAGTCCGCCTACGAGCAGTACTTC
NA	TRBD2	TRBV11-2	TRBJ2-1	CAGTKAGEVYNGQFF	TGTGCCGGCACCAAGGCGGGGGAAGTATACAATGGGCAGTTCTTC
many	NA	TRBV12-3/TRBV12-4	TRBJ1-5	CASSFGYSNQPQHF	TGTGCCAGCAGTTTTGGATATAGCAATCAGCCCCAGCATTTT
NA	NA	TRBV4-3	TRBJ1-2	CASSQDNGGFYGYTF	TGCGCCAGCAGCCAAGATAACGGGGGCTTCTATGGCTACACCTTC
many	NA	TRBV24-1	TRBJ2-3	CATSDFTLDTQYF	TGTGCCACCAGTGATTTTACCTTGGATACGCAGTATTTT
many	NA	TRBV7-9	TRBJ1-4	CASSSRSKYNEKLFF	TGTGCCAGCAGCTCCCGATCCAAATATAATGAAAAACTGTTTTTT
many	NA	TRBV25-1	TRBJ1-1	CASSAGDEAFF	TGTGCCAGCAGTGCCGGGGATGAAGCTTTCTTT
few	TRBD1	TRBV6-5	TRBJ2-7	CASSRTGGSNHDF	TGTGCCAGCAGCCGGACAGGGGGGAGTAATCATGACTTC
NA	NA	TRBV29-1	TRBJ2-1	CSVTPRLQDNEQFF	TGCAGCGTCACCCCAAGACTACAAGACAATGAGCAGTTCTTC
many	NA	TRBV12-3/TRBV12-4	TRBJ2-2	CASSFGGTGELFF	TGTGCCAGCAGCTTTGGGGGCACCGGGGAGCTGTTTTTT
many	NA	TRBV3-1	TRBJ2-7	CASSQLPGGTYEQYF	TGTGCCAGCAGCCAATTGCCGGGGGGCACCTACGAGCAGTACTTC
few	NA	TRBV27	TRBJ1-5	CASRQQGFSNQPQHF	TGTGCCAGCAGGCAACAGGGATTCAGCAATCAGCCCCAGCATTTT